The 13 T cell receptor beta chains below were found in one sample sequenced in a study of T cells in Graves' hyperthyroidism and ophthalmopathy. The source material, RNA transcripts, was used to amplify TCR beta CDR3 regions. The HTBI primer set drove a first-round RT-PCR of the TCR CDR3. TCRdb used MiXCR to reprocess the multiplex PCR reads, holding one entry per CDR3 protein. Here the sample spans under 450,000 distinct CDR3 sequences, around 16% being singletons. The source material was blood. These TCRs come from a woman aged 18-29 years with Graves' hyperthyroidism.

The rearrangement joins TRBV19 to TRBJ1-4; D gene unclear. V lost 5 bases, J lost 7 bases, and 20 bases lay in between. This CDR3 is built from 16 residues. CDR1 LNHDA and CDR2 SQIVND come from the germline V gene (reference sequence). The CDR3 bases are TGTGCCAGTAGTTTCCGCTGGACCCTAAGCGGTGAAAAACTGTTTTTT. It specifies CASSFRWTLSGEKLFF.

This clonotype appeared many times. The rearrangement joins TRBV11-2 to TRBJ2-5; TRBD2 aligns across 13 bases. Germline CDR1 and CDR2: SGHAT and FQNNGV. The CDR3 sequence is 14 residues long. The V segment lost 2 bases and the J segment 12 bases; nucleotides outside the gene matches: 6. The CDR3 DNA reads as TGTGCCAGCAGCTTATCACTAGCGGGAGGGCCAAAGTACTTC. Translation: CASSLSLAGGPKYF.

This chain joins TRBV9 and TRBJ2-1; the match to TRBD2 covers 7 bases. CDR3 length equals 14 residues. V shed 3 bases and J 5 bases; nucleotides not matched to a gene: 5. CDR1 is SGDLS, CDR2 YYNGEE, per germline. The CDR3 bases are TGTGCCAGCAGCGAGTCCGGGACTAACAATGAGCAGTTCTTC. Residues: CASSESGTNNEQFF. The entire variable domain, with the rest obtained from reference TRBV9 and TRBJ2-1, is as follows: DSGVTQTPKHLITATGQRVTLRCSPRSGDLSVYWYQQSLDQGLQFLIQYYNGEERAKGNILERFSAQQFPDLHSELNLSSLELGDSALYFCASSESGTNNEQFFGPGTRLTVL.

The table lists this clonotype with many counts. This rearrangement joins TRBV19 to TRBJ1-1; tentative D call: TRBD1 (5 bases). V was trimmed by 5 bases and J by 0 bases, leaving 13 bases between them. The CDR3 is made up of 15 amino acids. The germline gives CDR1 LNHDA, CDR2 SQIVND (reference sequence). CDR3 region: CASSPQGTVNTEAFF. CDR3 nucleotide sequence: TGTGCCAGTAGTCCTCAGGGAACGGTGAACACTGAAGCTTTCTTT.

V is TRBV6-6 and J is TRBJ2-3; 8 nucleotides align to TRBD2. The ends lost 0 bases at V and 0 bases at J; junction bases unmatched: 11. Per the germline V gene, CDR1 is MNHNY and CDR2 is SVGAGI (reference sequence). The CDR3 runs 19 residues. CDR3 nucleotide sequence: TGTGCCAGCAGTTACTCGTGGTTCCGGGGGGGTTCTAGCACAGATACGCAGTATTTT. This gives the protein CASSYSWFRGGSSTDTQYF.

V gene TRBV5-1 combines with J gene TRBJ2-5; 12 bases are shared with TRBD1. The CDR3 is made up of 16 amino acids. Trimming removed 1 base from V and 5 bases from J; junction bases left unmatched: 6. Germline loops: CDR1 SGHRS, CDR2 YFSETQ. CDR3 protein: CASSLRDRGQGETQYF. The CDR3 DNA follows: TGCGCCAGCAGCTTGCGGGACAGGGGGCAGGGGGAGACCCAGTACTTC.

This clonotype was recorded at least ten times. The chain uses TRBV18 and TRBJ2-5; 12 nucleotides match TRBD2. Germline lookup yields CDR1 KGHSH and CDR2 LQKENI. The CDR3 has 17 amino acids. V lost 1 base, J lost 5 bases, and 8 bases stayed unmatched. The CDR3 DNA follows: TGTGCCAGCTCACCACGGACCCTAGCGGGAGGGCCGGAGACCCAGTACTTC. Translated, it gives CASSPRTLAGGPETQYF. The variable domain in full, completed from reference TRBV18 and TRBJ2-5, reads NAGVMQNPRHLVRRRGQEARLRCSPMKGHSHVYWYRQLPEEGLKFMVYLQKENIIDESGMPKERFSAEFPKEGPSILRIQQVVRGDSAAYFCASSPRTLAGGPETQYFGPGTRLLVL.

The table lists this clonotype with many counts. This chain connects TRBV12-3 or TRBV12-4 to TRBJ1-6; weak D call: TRBD1 (6 bases). V lost 5 bases, J lost 9 bases, and 17 bases lay in between. This CDR3 is 15 amino acids long. Here the CDR3 reads CASSPGQSRTSPLHF. CDR3 nucleotide sequence: TGTGCCAGCAGTCCCGGACAGTCGAGAACTTCACCCCTCCACTTT.

This clonotype was picked up many times. The V and J genes are TRBV7-9 and TRBJ2-5, with a weak D call TRBD2 (5 bases). The CDR3 length is 14 residues. Per germline, CDR1 SEHNR and CDR2 FQNEAQ (reference sequence). With 5 bases removed from V and 0 bases from J, the gap between germline ends came to 10 bases. CDR3 loop: CASSRELDQETQYF. CDR3 nucleotides: TGTGCCAGCAGCAGGGAGCTAGACCAAGAGACCCAGTACTTC.

CDR3 sequence (DNA): TGTGCCAGCTCACCCTCCCCCGGGACGGGATCTCTGGCGGCCAACGTCCTGACTTTC. Translating it yields CASSPSPGTGSLAANVLTF. The V and J genes are TRBV18 and TRBJ2-6, with D perhaps matching TRBD1 or TRBD2 (5 bases each). This CDR3 is built from 19 residues. Germline CDR1 reads KGHSH; CDR2 reads LQKENI. Trimming left V 3 bases short and J 6 bases short, with 24 bases between.

The chain combines TRBV20-1 with TRBJ2-5, with a weak D call TRBD2 (5 bases). The germline V and J ends were trimmed by 2 bases and 6 bases, with 10 bases remaining between them. Germline CDR1 is DFQATT and CDR2 is SNEGSKA (reference sequence). The CDR3 is 12 residues long. CDR3 nucleotides: TGCAGTGCTAGAAACCAGCGGCAGACCCAGTACTTC. This sequence encodes CSARNQRQTQYF.

This clonotype was detected many times. This sequence joins TRBV20-1 and TRBJ1-1; D is perhaps TRBD1 (5 bases). Germline CDR1 reads DFQATT; CDR2 reads SNEGSKA (reference sequence). Deletions cut 6 bases from V and 0 bases from J, with 17 bases between. The CDR3 loop spans 15 amino acids. For the CDR3, the DNA is TGCAGTGCCCTCCGTGTGGGACCGCTGAACACTGAAGCTTTCTTT. Residues: CSALRVGPLNTEAFF.

J is TRBJ2-2 and V is TRBV9; 10 positions match TRBD2. After removal of 4 bases from V and 2 bases from J, the junction contained 17 bases not matched to a gene. This CDR3 has 20 residues. Per the germline V gene, CDR1 is SGDLS and CDR2 is YYNGEE. The CDR3 bases are TGTGCCAGCAGCTTACGTGGGGACCCGGGACTAGCGAAAAACACCGGGGAGCTGTTTTTT. Its protein product is CASSLRGDPGLAKNTGELFF.